This T cell receptor (beta chain) was captured by sequencing in a study of T cells in tumors after PD-1 blockade (dated by TCRdb to about 2019). With respect to the entire study: Prior checkpoint blockade, systemic immunosuppressant use, and recent radiotherapy or other anti-cancer therapy within 4 weeks were grounds for patient exclusion. Treatment consisted of either cemiplimab 350 mg every 2 weeks or pembrolizumab 200 mg every 3 weeks. A subset of patients also received ongoing daily vismodegib 150 mg during anti-PD-1 treatment. Peripheral blood samples averaged about 120,000 TCR templates (range about 22,000-260,000) and 37,000 or so unique clonotypes. Paired single-cell RNA and TCR sequencing was done in the study on site-matched tumors from patients with BCC or SCC, both before and after anti-PD-1 therapy. To compare blood and tumor clonotypes, bulk TCR sequencing was performed on under 12 peripheral blood samples from roughly five patients. RECIST version 1.1 was the standard used to evaluate clinical response.

Concerning this clone: Its antigen is still unknown. No much larger clonotype is one base removed from it; base qualities were not supplied.

Broad study findings and their caveats: Where the novel T cell clones came from was not identified, and possible sources could include lymphoid organs or rare unexpanded clones inside the tumor or in the tumor periphery. Approximately 38% of tumor TCR clonotypes were found in blood, and some novel exhausted tumor clones appeared in pre-treatment blood, suggesting peripheral recruitment.

The immunoSEQ platform was used to carry out deep TCRbeta sequencing. The authors' pipeline ran thus. Only productive rearrangements were exported from the immunoSEQ Analyzer for downstream analysis. T cell phenotypes were assigned to bulk TCRbeta clonotypes by matching the clonotypes to single-cell RNA+TCR-seq clones with the same TCRbeta sequence. Tumor enrichment of a clone was calculated by dividing the clone's tumor frequency by the clone's PBMC frequency, both taken from bulk TCR sequencing. GLIPH was used to sort TCRs into specificity groups, which are clusters of distinct TCRs that likely recognize common antigens through shared CDR3 motifs. TCRdb took over this immuneACCESS table, retaining in-frame rearrangements with V and J assigned. Such tables are incomplete; in checked studies, under half of the missing clones stem from an unresolved V gene, and the remainder is unexplained. Clone size and the V and J calls come from that table; the DNA yielded D and trimming. The sample data list around 25,000 clones, and roughly 82% of these were observed just once. Together, the top ten hold less than 15% of the sample.

The germline V gene (reference sequence) gives CDR1 as PRHDT and CDR2 as FYEKMQ. The CDR3, from cysteine to phenylalanine, totals 11 residues. Only the CDR3 DNA is retained, 33 bases long and in frame from the first base. Relative to germline, V is 4 bases shorter and J is 4 bases shorter, with 5 bases between their ends. The intended sense of this specimen's time point label: after anti-PD-1 therapy. For bulk TCRbeta sequencing, genomic DNA was extracted from tumor biopsies or peripheral blood, and input amounts ranged from about 616 ng to 6,500 ng. Every patient had histologically proven advanced or metastatic basal or squamous cell carcinoma and was a poor candidate for surgical resection. The basal cell carcinoma cohort was made up of roughly eleven patients, and bulk tumor TCR sequencing was performed for 8 of these patients.

The V and J genes are TRBV13 and TRBJ2-7, with the D gene call left open. The TCR comes from a human donor with basal cell carcinoma. This specimen consisted of PBMCs, obtained after anti-PD-1 treatment. DNA sequence: TGTGCCAGCAGCTCCAAATACGAGCAGTACTTC. Protein translation: CASSSKYEQYF.